This TCR beta chain was sequenced in a study of vaccination and CD4 T cells after COVID-19. Study background: The convalescents were made up of six males and four females, two of whom were Hispanic. The stimulus for the cells was overlapping spike peptides derived from SARS-CoV-2, HCoV-NL63, HCoV-OC43 and HCoV-229E.

This clonotype was seen only a few times. Its specificity is not known. Oncomine TCR Beta short-read sequencing was applied to DNA from cultured CD4+ T cells. In this case, cultured CD4+ T cells provided the extracted genomic DNA. Using its own MiXCR run on the PCR reads, TCRdb lists one record per CDR3 protein. This sample has roughly 10,000 distinct CDR3 sequences, with less than 40% found just once. Study-wide points: There was no significant change from roughly 21 to 40 median reactive clonotypes.

Germline V lookup: CDR1 MNHEY, CDR2 SMNVEV (reference sequence). J gave up 6 bases and V 2 bases, and 5 bases lay outside the gene matches. The CDR3 covers 14 residues. Treatment of the sample: roughly 11-day PBMC culture with coronavirus spike peptide pools or control peptides (ViraFEST assay). Unexposed donor CD4+ T cells predated the COVID-19 pandemic, collected 2011-2018. Culture of fewer than 2.5 million PBMCs per well took place with about 9 IU/ml IL-2 and roughly 9.5 ug/ml peptide pools. This rearrangement joins TRBV27 to TRBJ2-3, with 7 bases fitting TRBD1. This clonotype originated in a human donor in good health. The sequencing input was CD4+ T cells from blood, cultured in vitro. Here the CDR3 DNA reads TGTGCCAGCAGTTTAGTCACAGGGGTCGATACGCAGTATTTT. Its protein is CASSLVTGVDTQYF.